The 16 T cell receptor beta chains reported below all come from one sample, sequenced in a study of blood T cell repertoires in COVID-19. Some clones are missing from TCRdb's copy, which holds only in-frame ones; the method was immunoSEQ multiplex PCR. The sample shows around 200,000 clones, approximately 90% of them seen only once. Material: PBMCs or T cells enriched from blood (not recorded which). The receptors derive from a man aged 30 to 45 who had recovered from COVID-19.

This clone was found a few times. The V and J genes are TRBV14 and TRBJ1-3; D not resolved. Germline loops: CDR1 SGHDN, CDR2 FVKESK. The CDR3 extends over 14 amino acids. The ends were cut back, 3 bases at V and 0 bases at J, with 6 bases in the middle. CDR3 sequence reads: CASSHLSSGNTIYF. Written as DNA, the CDR3 is TGTGCCAGCAGCCATCTCAGCTCTGGAAACACCATATATTTT.

The chain combines TRBV9 with TRBJ2-2; unclear D gene. Germline V gives CDR1 SGDLS, CDR2 YYNGEE. CDR3 length equals 16 residues. Trimming took off 0 bases at V and 6 bases at J, with 15 bases between the two ends. CDR3 nucleotide sequence: TGTGCCAGCAGCGTAGTCCCCCGCGAGTTAGCCGGGGAGCTGTTTTTT. Its protein is CASSVVPRELAGELFF. The variable domain in full, completed from reference TRBV9 and TRBJ2-2, reads DSGVTQTPKHLITATGQRVTLRCSPRSGDLSVYWYQQSLDQGLQFLIQYYNGEERAKGNILERFSAQQFPDLHSELNLSSLELGDSALYFCASSVVPRELAGELFFGEGSRLTVL.

This clone showed up just once. This rearrangement joins TRBV6-4 to TRBJ2-2; tentative D call: TRBD1 (6 bases). The CDR3 is 16 amino acids. CDR1 is MRHNA, CDR2 SNTAGT, per germline. V was pared by 7 bases and J by 5 bases, with 20 bases between. DNA of the CDR3: TGTGCCAGCAAAGAGGGTGCAGGGGAAGAAACCGGGGAGCTGTTTTTT. Translation: CASKEGAGEETGELFF.

The V call is TRBV9, the J call TRBJ1-3; 9 bases are a match to TRBD1. The CDR3 has 16 residues. With V trimmed by 0 bases and J by 4 bases, 5 bases remained unmatched. The germline gives CDR1 SGDLS, CDR2 YYNGEE. In DNA, the CDR3 is TGTGCCAGCAGCGTAGACAGGGGGCTATCGGGAAACACCATATATTTT. It yields the protein CASSVDRGLSGNTIYF.

The V call is TRBV11-3, the J call TRBJ2-3; 11 bases fit TRBD2. J gave up 5 bases and V 0 bases, and 7 bases lay outside the gene matches. The CDR3 sequence is 17 residues long. Germline CDR1 SGHNT, CDR2 YENEEA. Here the CDR3 reads CASSLEFSGRALDTQYF. As DNA, the CDR3 is TGTGCCAGCAGCTTAGAGTTTAGCGGGAGGGCCTTAGATACGCAGTATTTT.

This chain uses TRBV28 with TRBJ2-7, with 7 positions matching TRBD2. V lost 4 bases and J lost 0; bases outside the gene matches: 12. The CDR3 is made up of 17 amino acids. CDR1 MDHEN and CDR2 SYDVKM come from the germline V gene. The CDR3 here is CASSSPPLAEDSYEQYF. DNA for the CDR3: TGTGCCAGCAGTTCCCCCCCCCTAGCGGAAGACTCCTACGAGCAGTACTTC.

The chain employs TRBV19 and TRBJ2-3; tentative D call: TRBD1 (6 bases). Germline V gene data show CDR1 as LNHDA and CDR2 as SQIVND (reference sequence). V lost 1 base to trimming and J lost 6 bases, with 8 bases between them. The CDR3 loop spans 13 amino acids. This chain's CDR3 is CASSIAGVDTQYF. CDR3 DNA: TGTGCCAGTAGTATAGCAGGGGTGGATACGCAGTATTTT.

This clone was seen just once. The rearrangement links TRBV19 to TRBJ1-1; D is perhaps TRBD1 (5 bases). This CDR3 comprises 14 residues. Germline CDR1 LNHDA, CDR2 SQIVND (reference sequence). Trimming removed 3 bases at V and 8 bases at J, with 16 bases between. This CDR3 reads CASSIQGRRGEAFF. The CDR3 region has the DNA TGTGCCAGTAGTATTCAGGGCCGCCGGGGGGAAGCTTTCTTT.

This clone was counted a few times. The rearrangement links TRBV7-2 to TRBJ1-1, with unresolved D. Trimming took off 4 bases at V and 4 bases at J, with 16 bases between the two ends. CDR1 SGHTA and CDR2 FQGNSA come from the germline V gene. This CDR3 region has 15 residues. The CDR3 DNA reads as TGTGCCAGCAGCTCGCGTGCTGGGTCGGGCACTGAAGCTTTCTTT. It translates to CASSSRAGSGTEAFF. Using reference TRBV7-2 and TRBJ1-1 for the parts outside the CDR3, the full variable domain is GAGVSQSPSNKVTEKGKDVELRCDPISGHTALYWYRQSLGQGLEFLIYFQGNSAPDKSGLPSDRFSAERTGGSVSTLTIQRTQQEDSAVYLCASSSRAGSGTEAFFGQGTRLTVV.

This clone was seen a few times. This sequence joins TRBV10-3 and TRBJ1-5, with D tentatively TRBD1 (5 bases). This CDR3 spans 16 amino acids. The germline CDR1 and CDR2 sequences are ENHRY and SYGVKD. The V and J ends lost 6 bases and 2 bases respectively, with 17 bases between them. CDR3 bases: TGTGCCATCAGAGCGACGGGGGATGGAGGCAATCAGCCCCAGCATTTT. It translates to CAIRATGDGGNQPQHF.

CDR3 sequence reads: CASSRDRAPYTIYF. CDR3 nucleotides: TGTGCCAGCAGTAGGGACAGGGCTCCGTACACCATATATTTT. The V call is TRBV28, the J call TRBJ1-3, with 9 positions matching TRBD1. CDR3 length: 14 amino acids. CDR1 is MDHEN and CDR2 is SYDVKM in the germline V gene. Losses at the gene ends were 5 bases for V and 8 bases for J; bases not matched to a gene: 7.

The V gene is TRBV4-1, the J gene TRBJ2-7; 9 nucleotides align to TRBD2. The CDR3 has 15 amino acids. Germline values: CDR1 MGHRA, CDR2 YSYEKL. Trimming cost V 0 bases and J 13 bases; bases outside gene matches: 13. CDR3 DNA: TGCGCCAGCAGCCAAGATCTTGTAGCGGGAGTCCCCAGATACTTC. Translated: CASSQDLVAGVPRYF.

The rearrangement joins TRBV6-5 to TRBJ2-1, with no clear D. V lost 0 bases and J lost 6, with 6 bases in between. Germline CDR1 MNHEY, CDR2 SVGAGI. This CDR3 is built from 13 residues. The CDR3 nucleotides read TGTGCCAGCAGTTACTCTAGTATCAATGAGCAGTTCTTC. Amino acids: CASSYSSINEQFF.

V usage is TRBV6-5 and J usage is TRBJ2-7; D perhaps matches TRBD2 (6 bases). Germline loops: CDR1 MNHEY, CDR2 SVGAGI. The CDR3 contains 15 residues. The germline V and J ends were trimmed by 6 bases and 4 bases, with 19 bases remaining between them. The CDR3 here is CASREGPPSSYEQYF. The CDR3 DNA reads TGTGCCAGCAGGGAGGGACCGCCGTCGAGTTACGAGCAGTACTTC.

This clone was recorded only once. The chain is built from TRBV19 and TRBJ2-7; TRBD2 matches 7 bases. CDR3 size: 12 residues. Germline CDR1 reads LNHDA; CDR2 reads SQIVND (reference sequence). V lost 3 bases and J lost 6; bases outside the gene matches: 2. The CDR3 DNA reads TGTGCCAGTAGTATGGGAGGGCCCGAGCAGTACTTC. The encoded protein is CASSMGGPEQYF.

J is TRBJ2-2 and V is TRBV19; a possible D gene is TRBD2 (5 bases). CDR1 LNHDA and CDR2 SQIVND come from the germline V gene (reference sequence). The CDR3 is 15 residues long. Trimming shortened V by 3 bases and J by 5 bases, and 13 bases separated the two germline ends. The CDR3: CASSIFSDSTGELFF. CDR3 sequence (DNA): TGTGCCAGTAGTATTTTTAGCGACTCGACCGGGGAGCTGTTTTTT.